This T cell receptor beta chain was captured by sequencing in a study of metastatic and nonmetastatic thyroid tumors. About the research overall: Repertoire comparison spanned blood and tumor or nodule tissue of malignant and benign thyroid patients.

Each patient came to thyroid surgery without any prior treatment (of any kind). There are 17 residues in the CDR3. Germline V gene data show CDR1 as MNHNY and CDR2 as SVGAGI (reference sequence). V was clipped by 5 bases and J by 4 bases; unmatched bases: 8. TCRdb redid the clone calls on the PCR reads using MiXCR. The table has 35,000 or so clones, roughly 19% seen once. In this sample, this clone is medium-sized. The V gene is TRBV6-6, the J gene TRBJ2-3; 14 positions match TRBD2. The sequence derives from a male donor with papillary thyroid cancer or a benign thyroid nodule (not recorded which). Some clones in this sample may be carry-over from other donors' samples. Sequenced sample: blood. CDR3 sequence reads: CASSPQGLAGGADTQYF. CDR3 nucleotide sequence: TGTGCCAGCAGTCCTCAAGGACTAGCGGGGGGAGCAGATACGCAGTATTTT.